This is a list of T cell receptor beta chains from one sample in a study of molecular identifiers for immune sequencing clone quantification. TCRdb recomputed calls from the PCR reads with MiXCR, one row per CDR3 protein. Among hundreds of thousands of distinct CDR3 sequences, about 25% were seen once, and the ten largest hold 0.6% to 0.9%. Material for sequencing was naive CD8+ T cells from blood, with Jurkat cell RNA spiked in. The origin of the receptors is a human donor in good health. Some libraries in this study had Jurkat cell RNA spiked in. Both conserved end residues are part of each CDR3. Fields, in order: CDR3 protein, CDR3 DNA, clone size, V gene, J gene, D gene. D genes are given only for firm matches. Expanded clones get a size class; other rows say once, few or many, or leave the size out.

CASSPYRGVGSPLHF	TGTGCCAGCAGTCCCTATCGCGGGGTCGGTTCACCCCTCCACTTT	many	TRBV28	TRBJ1-6	-
CASSQVAGALYNEQFF	TGCGCCAGCAGCCAAGTGGCGGGGGCTCTATACAATGAGCAGTTCTTC	few	TRBV4-1	TRBJ2-1	-
CASRQGSNQPQHF	TGTGCCAGTCGACAGGGGAGCAATCAGCCCCAGCATTTT	-	TRBV7-9	TRBJ1-5	TRBD1
CASSPRTGGNYGYTF	TGTGCCAGCAGCCCCAGGACAGGGGGCAACTATGGCTACACCTTC	-	TRBV13	TRBJ1-2	TRBD1
CSSSFPGNTIYF	TGTTCCAGCAGTTTTCCTGGAAACACCATATATTTT	once	TRBV28	TRBJ1-3	-
CTSSWDESEAFF	TGTACCAGCAGTTGGGACGAATCTGAAGCCTTCTTT	-	TRBV6-2/TRBV6-3	TRBJ1-1	-
CASSQYGGADTQYF	TGTGCCAGCAGCCAGTACGGGGGAGCAGATACGCAGTATTTT	many	TRBV7-6	TRBJ2-3	-
CASSQVAQGGTYEQYF	TGCGCCAGCAGCCAAGTAGCACAGGGAGGAACCTACGAGCAGTACTTC	few	TRBV4-1	TRBJ2-7	-
CASSLSGGRAEAFF	TGTGCCAGCAGCTTGTCTGGGGGTAGGGCTGAAGCTTTCTTT	few	TRBV5-6	TRBJ1-1	-
CASSYSTALGTDTQYF	TGTGCCAGCAGTTACTCGACAGCTTTGGGCACAGATACGCAGTATTTT	-	TRBV6-5	TRBJ2-3	-
CSVEPPQGYWTDTQYF	TGCAGCGTTGAACCCCCCCAGGGGTATTGGACAGATACGCAGTATTTT	many	TRBV29-1	TRBJ2-3	-
CASSEYGVLRYTEAFF	TGTGCCAGCAGTGAATACGGAGTTTTGCGGTACACTGAAGCTTTCTTT	few	TRBV25-1	TRBJ1-1	-
CASSVVGTANTGELFF	TGTGCCAGCAGCGTAGTGGGGACAGCGAACACCGGGGAGCTGTTTTTT	-	TRBV9	TRBJ2-2	TRBD1
CASSLQTSTDTQYF	TGTGCCAGCAGTTTACAGACCAGCACAGATACGCAGTATTTT	few	TRBV12-3/TRBV12-4	TRBJ2-3	-
CASRSSTARRAKNIQYF	TGTGCCAGCCGCTCCTCTACGGCTAGACGAGCCAAAAACATTCAGTACTTC	-	TRBV11-2	TRBJ2-4	-
CSVEDQTSGGSYEQYF	TGCAGCGTTGAAGACCAGACTAGCGGGGGGTCCTACGAGCAGTACTTC	many	TRBV29-1	TRBJ2-7	TRBD2
CASSEAPSRDQYF	TGTGCCAGCAGTGAAGCACCTAGCCGGGACCAGTACTTC	many	TRBV2	TRBJ2-5	-
CARRLPENGYPF	TGTGCCCGCAGATTGCCCGAGAATGGCTACCCCTTC	once	TRBV2	TRBJ1-2	-